The table lists the clone carrying this TCR beta chain with many counts. TCRdb re-analysed the PCR reads in MiXCR, keeping a single row per CDR3 protein. This repertoire shows over 85,000 distinct CDR3 sequences, 30% to 45% found once; its top ten account for around a tenth. The data originate from a study of molecular identifiers for immune sequencing clone quantification. On the study more broadly: With replicates, the RNA of 20,000 or 100,000 naive CD8 cells was split five ways and four were sequenced.

Germline V gene lookup returns CDR1 LNHDA and CDR2 SQIVND (reference sequence). The CDR3 runs to 12 residues. The V end was cut by 6 bases, the J end by 5 bases, with 10 bases between. V is TRBV19 and J is TRBJ1-1; D unresolved. The sequencing sample was made of naive CD8+ T cells from blood, with Jurkat cell RNA spiked in. Subset indicated: FACS-sorted CD8+CD4-CCR7+CD45RA+ naive T cells. The clonotype was recovered from a human donor in good health. Some libraries in this study had Jurkat cell RNA spiked in. DNA for the CDR3: TGTGCCAGTAGGCAAGGGAGGACTGAAGCTTTCTTT. Protein sequence: CASRQGRTEAFF.